This T cell receptor beta chain emerged from a study of blood T cell repertoires in COVID-19 (TCRdb year 2020). Regarding the complete study: Collaborator samples came from the United States, Italy and Spain and covered acute and convalescent phases of COVID-19. Sample metadata almost always included a de-identified subject ID, COVID-19 status, age in years and sex. The repertoires were released in a freely available public database intended as a resource for research on the immune response to SARS-CoV-2. The prospective study material was composed of cDNA or gDNA derived from T cells, B-cell-depleted T cells, or PBMCs. Where available, HLA class I and class II types were obtained from metadata supplied by the sample provider rather than from assay-based typing. Samples were obtained from the ongoing ImmuneRACE study (first 160 participants) and from 950 to 1,500 subjects provided by 6 global collaborators. The dataset comprised deeply sampled blood TCRbeta repertoires from subjects exposed to, actively infected with, or recovered from COVID-19.

TCRbeta CDR3 regions were amplified from genomic DNA by means of the immunoSEQ Assay, a bias-controlled multiplex PCR. Turning to the authors' computational methods: Within the assay, amplification of reference gene primers was used to estimate how many nucleated cells each sample contained. To quantify the absolute abundance of each unique TCRbeta CDR3 rearrangement, sequence reads were collapsed and filtered. For each sample, productive Simpson clonality was calculated by taking the square root of Simpson's diversity index across productive rearrangements. TCRdb mirrors the immuneACCESS table, restricted to in-frame sequences. Some clones are absent from its copies; in checked studies, under half trace to an unresolved V gene, and the reason for the others is unknown. V and J calls and clone size are given by that table; D and trimming were obtained from the DNA. Across this sample there are about 92,000 clones, with over 60% seen only once. The ten largest clonotypes hold 8% to 9% of the sample.

General study outcomes and caveats: How much clinical and demographic metadata was included differed by source and by participant, and the metadata was provided uncurated.

The CDR3, cysteine through phenylalanine, is 14 amino acids long. Only CDR3 DNA remains: 42 bases, in frame from the first base. Trimming costs V 6 bases and J 1 base, and their ends lie 11 bases apart. The germline V gene (reference sequence) specifies LNHDA as CDR1 and SQIVND as CDR2. Note on this clone: It lacks a known antigen. Per-nucleotide qualities are absent, and no much larger clonotype sits a single base away.

A second Seattle source provided samples from volunteer blood donors who had recovered from COVID-19. Each collaborating institution followed its own protocols to collect whole blood in K2EDTA tubes. For TCRbeta analysis, collaborators shipped samples as frozen whole blood, isolated PBMCs, or DNA extracted from either of those sample types. Sequenced material: peripheral blood. This sequence uses TRBV19 and TRBJ2-3; TRBD2 is a possible D gene, resting on 6 matching bases. The clonotype originates from a man aged 50 to 59 who had recovered from COVID-19. At the DNA level, the sequence is TGTGCCAGTAGGGAGCGGGTGGGCACAGATACGCAGTATTTT. Translated, this gives CASRERVGTDTQYF. The variable domain in full, with residues beyond the CDR3 obtained from the reference TRBV19 and TRBJ2-3 genes, is DGGITQSPKYLFRKEGQNVTLSCEQNLNHDAMYWYRQDPGQGLRLIYYSQIVNDFQKGDIAEGYSVSREKKESFPLTVTSAQKNPTAFYLCASRERVGTDTQYFGPGTRLTVL.